This T cell receptor (beta chain) comes out of a study of T cells in Graves' hyperthyroidism and ophthalmopathy. Germline V gene data show CDR1 as SGHTA and CDR2 as FQGTGA. Trimming shortened V by 2 bases and J by 8 bases, and 12 bases separated the two germline ends. The CDR3 has 13 residues. RNA transcripts gave rise to amplified TCR beta CDR3 regions. An initial round of RT-PCR targeting the TCR CDR3 relied on the HTBI primer set. TCRdb re-called the multiplex PCR reads with MiXCR, one entry per CDR3 protein. The sample has around 300,000 distinct CDR3 sequences, less than 20% seen once. This clonotype was sampled from a man aged 45-65 years with Graves' ophthalmopathy. The chain recombines TRBV7-3 with TRBJ1-1; possible D gene TRBD1, 6 bases. Source material: blood. The CDR3 is CASSLGGGREAFF. The CDR3 nucleotides are TGTGCCAGCAGCTTAGGGGGGGGGCGGGAAGCTTTCTTT.